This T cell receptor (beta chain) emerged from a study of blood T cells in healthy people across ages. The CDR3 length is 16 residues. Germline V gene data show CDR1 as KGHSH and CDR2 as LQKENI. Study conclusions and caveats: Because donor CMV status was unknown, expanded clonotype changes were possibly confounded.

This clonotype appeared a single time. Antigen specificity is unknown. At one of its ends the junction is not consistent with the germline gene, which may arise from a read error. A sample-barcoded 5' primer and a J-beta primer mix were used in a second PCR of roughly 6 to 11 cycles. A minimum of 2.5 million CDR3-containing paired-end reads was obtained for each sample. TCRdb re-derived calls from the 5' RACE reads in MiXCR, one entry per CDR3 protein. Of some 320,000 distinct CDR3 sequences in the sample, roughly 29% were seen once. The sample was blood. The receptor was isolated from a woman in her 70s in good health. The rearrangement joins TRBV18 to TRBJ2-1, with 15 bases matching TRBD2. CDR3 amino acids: CASSPGLAGGPNERFF. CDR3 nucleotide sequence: TGTGCCAGCTCACCAGGACTAGCGGGAGGGCCCAATGAGCGGTTCTTC.